This T cell receptor beta chain was found in a study of T cell changes during pregnancy in multiple sclerosis. The protocol was immunoSEQ multiplex PCR, while the TCRdb copy is restricted to in-frame clones and leaves out a portion. Altogether about 51,000 clones are present, 93% being singletons, with the ten largest covering around 2%. Germline V gives CDR1 SGHDT, CDR2 YYEEEE. The CDR3 length is 15 residues. Trimming cost V 0 bases and J 5 bases; bases outside gene matches: 6. Sequenced here: peripheral blood, sampled in the second trimester of pregnancy. The TCR sequence derives from a female donor with multiple sclerosis, enrolled in a pregnancy study. The V and J genes are TRBV5-6 and TRBJ1-1; TRBD1 agrees at 8 bases. CDR3 nucleotide sequence: TGTGCCAGCAGCTTGGTCCCACAGGGGGTGACTGAAGCTTTCTTT. Amino acids: CASSLVPQGVTEAFF.